Each of the 16 T cell receptor beta chains below was sequenced from the same sample in a study of post-analysis software for immune sequencing data. Antigens of these TCRs are unknown. Prepared TCR beta cDNA libraries contained unique molecular identifiers. TCRdb passed the PCR reads through MiXCR, listing each CDR3 protein once. The table lists approximately 630,000 distinct CDR3 sequences, around 60% of them singletons, with about 11% in the top ten. Study-level results: Comparison of patients with controls showed about 5 TRBV segments more frequent in patients, TRBV5-6, TRBV5-1 and TRBV20-1 among them.

Material: blood. The receptors were gathered from a girl between 2 and 10 years old with multiple sclerosis.

The chain joins TRBV6-6 to TRBJ2-5; possibly TRBD1 for D (5 bases). The CDR3 loop spans 14 amino acids. Trimming removed 5 bases from V and 2 bases from J, with 12 bases in between. Per the germline V gene, CDR1 is MNHNY and CDR2 is SVGAGI (reference sequence). The CDR3 region has the DNA TGTGCCAGCAGTCCTCAGACAGTTCAAGAGACCCAGTACTTC. It translates to CASSPQTVQETQYF.

DNA for the CDR3: TGTGCCAGCAGTGGACCGGGACAGAAATACAATGAGCAGTTCTTC. Translating gives CASSGPGQKYNEQFF. This chain connects TRBV25-1 to TRBJ2-1; 7 bases are a match to TRBD1. The germline V gene encodes CDR1 MGHDK and CDR2 SYGVNS. J lost 4 bases, V lost 4 bases, and 7 bases had no gene match. The CDR3 consists of 15 residues.

This clonotype was counted only a few times. The V gene is TRBV7-9, the J gene TRBJ1-1; 10 bases are shared with TRBD1. The CDR3 covers 16 residues. V trimming: 4 bases; J trimming: 5 bases; junction bases outside the gene matches: 10. In germline, CDR1 is SEHNR, CDR2 FQNEAQ (reference sequence). The CDR3 sequence: CASSSTPGQGRTEAFF. The CDR3 DNA follows: TGTGCCAGCAGCTCTACCCCGGGACAGGGGAGGACTGAAGCTTTCTTT.

The chain employs TRBV3-1 and TRBJ2-5; D is perhaps TRBD2 (6 bases). With 4 bases removed from V and 4 bases from J, the gap between germline ends came to 22 bases. Germline CDR1 and CDR2: LGHDT and YNNKEL (reference sequence). The CDR3 is made up of 17 amino acids. In DNA, the CDR3 is TGTGCCAGCAGCCGATCACCTTACTGGACGGGACTAGAGACCCAGTACTTC. Residues: CASSRSPYWTGLETQYF.

CDR3: CASSLDRDDEQFF. DNA of the CDR3: TGTGCCAGCAGCTTAGACAGGGACGATGAGCAGTTCTTC. The J gene is TRBJ2-1, the V gene TRBV7-9, with a tentative D call TRBD1 (6 bases). The CDR3 extends over 13 amino acids. CDR1 SEHNR and CDR2 FQNEAQ come from the germline V gene (reference sequence). V was cut by 1 base and J by 8 bases, with 9 bases left in between.

This clonotype occurred once. V usage is TRBV29-1 and J usage is TRBJ2-3; unclear D gene. The CDR3 totals 14 residues. Germline CDR1 reads SQVTM; CDR2 reads ANQGSEA. The V end lost 4 bases, the J end lost 0 bases, and 11 bases lay between the germline ends. DNA for the CDR3: TGCAGCGTTGGGAGTACAGTTAGCACAGATACGCAGTATTTT. Amino acid sequence: CSVGSTVSTDTQYF.

This clonotype turned up a few times. The rearrangement joins TRBV5-1 to TRBJ2-4; D possibly corresponds to TRBD2 (5 bases). Germline V lookup: CDR1 SGHRS, CDR2 YFSETQ. The CDR3 extends over 18 amino acids. The V end lost 3 bases, the J end lost 0 bases, and 19 bases lay between the germline ends. The CDR3 DNA sequence: TGCGCCAGCAGCTCTAGGCCCGGCGGGCAACTAGCCAAAAACATTCAGTACTTC. Its translation is CASSSRPGGQLAKNIQYF.

The chain employs TRBV25-1 and TRBJ2-7; D ambiguous. Between the trimmed V and J ends, which lost 5 bases and 7 bases, there was a span of 18 bases. Germline-derived CDR1 and CDR2 are MGHDK and SYGVNS. The CDR3 extends over 14 amino acids. The CDR3 DNA follows: TGTGCCAGCAGTCGAAACGGACCCTTAATAGAGCAGTACTTC. Its translation is CASSRNGPLIEQYF.

The rearrangement links TRBV27 to TRBJ2-1; D possibly corresponds to TRBD1 (8 bases). Germline loops: CDR1 MNHEY, CDR2 SMNVEV (reference sequence). This CDR3 spans 14 amino acids. V dropped 8 bases and J dropped 4 bases, with 15 bases sitting between them. This CDR3 is CASGTGGVYNEQFF. Written as DNA, the CDR3 is TGTGCCAGCGGCACAGGGGGGGTTTACAATGAGCAGTTCTTC.

The genes are TRBV15 and TRBJ2-3; D not resolved. The CDR3 length is 16 residues. Per the germline V gene, CDR1 is LNHNV and CDR2 is YYDKDF (reference sequence). The V end was cut by 0 bases, the J end by 0 bases, with 10 bases between. This CDR3 reads CATSRDLGRSTDTQYF. CDR3 sequence (DNA): TGTGCCACCAGCAGAGATCTTGGCAGAAGCACAGATACGCAGTATTTT.

The CDR3 reads CASSPPRRSTDTQYF. CDR3 DNA sequence: TGTGCCAGCAGCCCCCCTCGGCGGTCCACAGATACGCAGTATTTT. The chain combines TRBV13 with TRBJ2-3; no definite D call. The length of the CDR3 is 15 residues. CDR1 and CDR2 (germline): PRHDT, FYEKMQ (reference sequence). The V and J ends lost 5 bases and 2 bases respectively, with 14 bases between them.

The rearrangement links TRBV29-1 to TRBJ2-3; 8 bases agree with TRBD1. Germline V lookup: CDR1 SQVTM, CDR2 ANQGSEA. The V gene end was trimmed by 7 bases and the J gene end by 4 bases; junction bases not matched to a gene: 4. The CDR3 runs 12 residues. CDR3 sequence: CSASDRADTQYF. The DNA for the CDR3 is TGCAGCGCCTCGGACAGGGCAGATACGCAGTATTTT.

In DNA form, the CDR3 reads TGTGCCAGCAGCCCTTGGGTAGCGGGAGATTGGGACGAGCAGTACTTC. It yields the protein CASSPWVAGDWDEQYF. The chain is built from TRBV11-2 and TRBJ2-5; 9 bases are a match to TRBD2. The J call may be mistaken, given a closer DNA end match to TRBJ2-7. Germline V CDR1 and CDR2: SGHAT, FQNNGV. The CDR3 is 16 amino acids.

The chain links TRBV12-3 or TRBV12-4 to TRBJ1-2; D is perhaps TRBD1 (6 bases). V was pared by 5 bases and J by 6 bases, with 13 bases between. CDR3 size: 13 residues. As DNA, the CDR3 is TGTGCCAGCAGTCGACAGGAGCGGGATGGCTACACCTTC. It encodes CASSRQERDGYTF.

This chain connects TRBV4-3 to TRBJ1-1; tentative D call: TRBD1 (5 bases). V lost 0 bases and J 8 bases, leaving 13 bases between the germline ends. Germline values: CDR1 LGHNA, CDR2 YSLEER. The CDR3 spans 14 residues. CDR3 loop: CASSQDNRRAEAFF. The CDR3 DNA sequence: TGCGCCAGCAGCCAAGATAACAGGCGCGCGGAAGCTTTCTTT.

This clonotype was seen once. The J gene is TRBJ1-2, the V gene TRBV12-3 or TRBV12-4; 8 nucleotides agree with TRBD1. Losses at the gene ends were 6 bases for V and 8 bases for J; bases not matched to a gene: 11. The CDR3 covers 14 residues. The CDR3 DNA follows: TGTGCCAGCAGCCGGGGACAGGAGGTCGGAGGCTACACCTTC. Its protein product is CASSRGQEVGGYTF.